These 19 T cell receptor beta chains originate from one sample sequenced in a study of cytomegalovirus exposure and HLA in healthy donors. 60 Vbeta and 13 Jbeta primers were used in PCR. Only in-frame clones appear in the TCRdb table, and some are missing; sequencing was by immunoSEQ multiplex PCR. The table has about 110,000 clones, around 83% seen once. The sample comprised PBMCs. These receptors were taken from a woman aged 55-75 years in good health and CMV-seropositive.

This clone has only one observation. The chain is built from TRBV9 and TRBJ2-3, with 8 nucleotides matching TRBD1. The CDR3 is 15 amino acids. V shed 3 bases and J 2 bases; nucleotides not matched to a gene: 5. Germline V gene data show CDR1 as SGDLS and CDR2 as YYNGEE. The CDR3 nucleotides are TGTGCCAGCAGCGCCCGGGACAGGCCCACAGATACGCAGTATTTT. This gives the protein CASSARDRPTDTQYF.

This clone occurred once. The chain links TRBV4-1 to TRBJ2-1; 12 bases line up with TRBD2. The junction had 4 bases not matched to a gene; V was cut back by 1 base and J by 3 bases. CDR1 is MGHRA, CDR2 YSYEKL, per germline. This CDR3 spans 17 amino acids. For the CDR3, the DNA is TGCGCCAGCAGCCAAGCTAGCGGGAGGGCCTACTACAATGAGCAGTTCTTC. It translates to CASSQASGRAYYNEQFF.

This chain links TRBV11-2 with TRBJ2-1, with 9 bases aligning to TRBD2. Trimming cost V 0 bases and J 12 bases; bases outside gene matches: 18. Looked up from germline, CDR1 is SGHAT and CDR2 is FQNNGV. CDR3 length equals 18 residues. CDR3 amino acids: CASSLDLELAGSRRGQFF. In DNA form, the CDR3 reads TGTGCCAGCAGCTTAGATCTGGAACTAGCGGGTTCCCGCCGGGGGCAGTTCTTC.

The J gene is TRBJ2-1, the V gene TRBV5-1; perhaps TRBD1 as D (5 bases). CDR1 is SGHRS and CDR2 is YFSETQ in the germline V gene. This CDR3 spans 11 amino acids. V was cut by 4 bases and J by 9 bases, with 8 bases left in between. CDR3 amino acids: CASSQGIEQFF. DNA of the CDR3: TGCGCCAGCAGCCAGGGTATTGAGCAGTTCTTC.

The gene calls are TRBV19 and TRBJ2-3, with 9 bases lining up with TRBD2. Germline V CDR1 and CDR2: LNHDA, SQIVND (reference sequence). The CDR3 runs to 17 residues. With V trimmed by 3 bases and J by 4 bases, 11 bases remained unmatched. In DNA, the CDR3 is TGTGCCAGTAGTATGTGGGCTAGCGGGATTAAGGCAGATACGCAGTATTTT. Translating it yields CASSMWASGIKADTQYF. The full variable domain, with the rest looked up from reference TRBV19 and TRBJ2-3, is DGGITQSPKYLFRKEGQNVTLSCEQNLNHDAMYWYRQDPGQGLRLIYYSQIVNDFQKGDIAEGYSVSREKKESFPLTVTSAQKNPTAFYLCASSMWASGIKADTQYFGPGTRLTVL.

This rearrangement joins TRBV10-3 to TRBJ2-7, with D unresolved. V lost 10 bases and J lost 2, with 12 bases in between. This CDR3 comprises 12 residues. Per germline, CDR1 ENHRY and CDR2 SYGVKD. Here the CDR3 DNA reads TGTGCCACCCTATCGCCTACCTACGAGCAGTACTTC. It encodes CATLSPTYEQYF.

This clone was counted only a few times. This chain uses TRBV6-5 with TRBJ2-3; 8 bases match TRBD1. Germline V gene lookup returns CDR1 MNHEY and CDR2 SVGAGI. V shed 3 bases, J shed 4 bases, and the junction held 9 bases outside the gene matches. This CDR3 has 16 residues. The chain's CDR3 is CASSYLQGAGADTQYF. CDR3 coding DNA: TGTGCCAGCAGTTATCTTCAGGGGGCAGGTGCAGATACGCAGTATTTT.

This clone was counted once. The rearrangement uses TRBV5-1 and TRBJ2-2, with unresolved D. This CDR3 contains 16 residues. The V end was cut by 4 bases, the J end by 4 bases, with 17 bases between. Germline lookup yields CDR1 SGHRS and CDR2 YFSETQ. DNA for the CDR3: TGCGCCAGCAGCCTCGAGACAATGATGGGCACCGGGGAGCTGTTTTTT. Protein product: CASSLETMMGTGELFF. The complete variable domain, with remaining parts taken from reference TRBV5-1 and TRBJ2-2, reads KAGVTQTPRYLIKTRGQQVTLSCSPISGHRSVSWYQQTPGQGLQFLFEYFSETQRNKGNFPGRFSGRQFSNSRSEMNVSTLELGDSALYLCASSLETMMGTGELFFGEGSRLTVL.

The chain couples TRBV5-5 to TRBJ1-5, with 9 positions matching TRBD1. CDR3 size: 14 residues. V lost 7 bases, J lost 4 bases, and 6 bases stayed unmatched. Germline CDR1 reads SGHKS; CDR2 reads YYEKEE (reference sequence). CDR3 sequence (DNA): TGTGCCAGCCTACCCGGGACAGGGAATCAGCCCCAGCATTTT. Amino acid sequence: CASLPGTGNQPQHF.

CDR3 nucleotide sequence: TGTGCCAGCAGCGAAAGGGGTGACACCGGGGAGCTGTTTTTT. Residues: CASSERGDTGELFF. This chain joins TRBV9 and TRBJ2-2; tentatively, D is TRBD1 (5 bases). Trimming removed 3 bases at V and 3 bases at J, with 9 bases between. The CDR3 has 14 residues. Germline CDR1 reads SGDLS; CDR2 reads YYNGEE.

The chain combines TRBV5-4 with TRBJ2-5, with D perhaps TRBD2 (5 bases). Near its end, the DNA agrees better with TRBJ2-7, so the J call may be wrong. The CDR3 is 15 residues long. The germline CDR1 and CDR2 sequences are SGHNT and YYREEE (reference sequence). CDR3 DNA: TGTGCCAGCAGTAGACCTTGGGCTAGCCAGAACGAGCAGTACTTC. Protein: CASSRPWASQNEQYF.

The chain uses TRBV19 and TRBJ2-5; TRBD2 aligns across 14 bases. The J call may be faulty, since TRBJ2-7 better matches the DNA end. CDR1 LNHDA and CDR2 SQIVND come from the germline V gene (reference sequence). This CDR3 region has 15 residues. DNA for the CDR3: TGTGCCAGTCGGACTAGCGGGAGGACCACCTACGAGCAGTACTTC. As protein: CASRTSGRTTYEQYF.

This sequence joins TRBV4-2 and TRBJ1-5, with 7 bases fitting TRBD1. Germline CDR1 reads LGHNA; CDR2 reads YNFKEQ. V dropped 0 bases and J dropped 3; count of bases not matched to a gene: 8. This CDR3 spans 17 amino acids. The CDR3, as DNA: TGTGCCAGCAGCCAAGATGAAGGGGGCCGGGACAATCAGCCCCAGCATTTT. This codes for CASSQDEGGRDNQPQHF.

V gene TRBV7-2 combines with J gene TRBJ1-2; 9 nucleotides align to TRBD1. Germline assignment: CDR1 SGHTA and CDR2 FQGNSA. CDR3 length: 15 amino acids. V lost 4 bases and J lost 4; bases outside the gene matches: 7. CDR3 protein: CASSSTGGVIYGYTF. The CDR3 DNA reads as TGTGCCAGCAGCTCAACAGGGGGCGTTATCTATGGCTACACCTTC.

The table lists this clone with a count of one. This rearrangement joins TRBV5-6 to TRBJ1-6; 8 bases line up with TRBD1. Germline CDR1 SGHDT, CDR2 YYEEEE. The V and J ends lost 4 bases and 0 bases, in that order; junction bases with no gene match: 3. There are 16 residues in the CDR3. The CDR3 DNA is TGTGCCAGCAGCCCGGACAGGGACTCCTATAATTCACCCCTCCACTTT. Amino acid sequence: CASSPDRDSYNSPLHF.

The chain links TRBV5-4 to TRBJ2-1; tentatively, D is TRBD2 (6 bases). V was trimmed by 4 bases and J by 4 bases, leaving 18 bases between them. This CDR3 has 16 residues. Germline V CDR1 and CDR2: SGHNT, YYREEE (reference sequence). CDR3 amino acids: CASSLGPGLRYNEQFF. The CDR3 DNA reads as TGTGCCAGCAGCCTGGGGCCGGGACTGCGGTACAATGAGCAGTTCTTC.

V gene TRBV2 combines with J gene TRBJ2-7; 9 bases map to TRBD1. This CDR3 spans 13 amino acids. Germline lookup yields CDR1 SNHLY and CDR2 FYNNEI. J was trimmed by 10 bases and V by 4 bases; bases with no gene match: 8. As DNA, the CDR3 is TGTGCCAGCAGTGCCCGGGACAGGGAAACTCAGTACTTC. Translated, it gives CASSARDRETQYF.

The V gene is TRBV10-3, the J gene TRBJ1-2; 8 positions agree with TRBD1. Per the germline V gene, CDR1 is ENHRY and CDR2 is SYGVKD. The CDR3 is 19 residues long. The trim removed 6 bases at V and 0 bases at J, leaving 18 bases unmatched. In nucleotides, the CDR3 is TGTGCCATCAGCGTTTACTATACAGGGGGGACGTTAGCTAACTATGGCTACACCTTC. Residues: CAISVYYTGGTLANYGYTF.

The CDR3 loop reads CASSQKRAGGPHEQFF. CDR3 nucleotide sequence: TGCGCCAGCAGCCAAAAAAGGGCGGGAGGGCCCCATGAGCAGTTCTTC. The chain combines TRBV4-1 with TRBJ2-1, with 9 bases fitting TRBD2. This CDR3 is 16 amino acids long. V shed 2 bases, J shed 8 bases, and the junction held 10 bases outside the gene matches. Per germline, CDR1 MGHRA and CDR2 YSYEKL.